This T cell receptor (beta chain) derives from a study of regulatory T cells in long-lasting Graves disease. This clonotype was picked up many times. Its antigen is undetermined. Study results and limitations: Newly diagnosed Graves' patients had higher TCR diversity than persistent ones.

The CDR3 sequence is 16 residues long. V was cut by 4 bases and J by 2 bases, with 17 bases left in between. Per the germline V gene, CDR1 is SGHAT and CDR2 is FQNNGV. According to the study, TCR beta libraries were built with iRepertoire HTBI primers and CDR3-region Arm-PCR. TCRdb re-called the multiplex PCR reads through MiXCR, storing one row per CDR3 protein. The sample carries 300,000 to 450,000 distinct CDR3 sequences, 15% recorded once. The time point here: newly diagnosed GD, antithyroid drugs for less than 3 months. RNA isolated from PBMCs was used to make the TCR library. Graves' disease diagnosis was established per American Thyroid Association guidelines. All patients originated from an endocrinology department located in Xi'an, China.

The chain joins TRBV11-2 to TRBJ2-5; D tentatively fits TRBD1 or TRBD2 (5 bases each). The starting material was peripheral blood mononuclear cells (PBMCs), obtained at new diagnosis, from a patient treated with antithyroid drugs. The source is a female donor with Graves disease. The CDR3 nucleotides read TGTGCCAGCAGCTGGGGCCCCGAAGCGGCTCAAGAGACCCAGTACTTC. It specifies CASSWGPEAAQETQYF.